The 19 T cell receptor beta chains in this list originate from one sample, sequenced in a study of OX40 agonist ivuxolimab in advanced cancers. Profiled with immunoSEQ multiplex PCR; TCRdb holds only in-frame clones, not every one. The repertoire has tens of thousands of clones, around 90% of them found once; the top ten carry about 3.4%. The sample here was CD4+ or CD8+ T cells sorted from blood, taken in a trial of the OX40 agonist ivuxolimab. The receptors were gathered from an adult with an advanced solid tumor such as melanoma, head and neck, liver or kidney cancer.

The genes are TRBV6-6 and TRBJ2-3, with D unresolved. Germline values: CDR1 MNHNY, CDR2 SVGAGI (reference sequence). The ends were cut back, 7 bases at V and 4 bases at J, with 18 bases in the middle. This CDR3 has 15 amino acids. The CDR3 sequence: CASNPGPSPADTQYF. CDR3 nucleotide sequence: TGTGCCAGCAATCCGGGTCCGAGCCCCGCAGATACGCAGTATTTT.

V and J are TRBV27 and TRBJ2-3; tentatively, D is TRBD2 (5 bases). Germline assignment: CDR1 MNHEY and CDR2 SMNVEV (reference sequence). The CDR3 contains 14 residues. Trimming cost V 3 bases and J 0 bases, with 7 bases left between them. CDR3 sequence: CASSFPGSTDTQYF. The DNA for the CDR3 is TGTGCCAGCAGTTTTCCGGGAAGCACAGATACGCAGTATTTT.

This chain connects TRBV7-6 to TRBJ1-6; 8 bases line up with TRBD1. V trimming: 6 bases; J trimming: 12 bases; junction bases outside the gene matches: 4. The CDR3 extends over 12 amino acids. CDR1 is SGHVS and CDR2 is FNYEAQ in the germline V gene. CDR3 amino acids: CASRITGGPLHF. DNA of the CDR3: TGTGCCAGCAGGATTACAGGGGGACCCCTCCACTTT. Full variable domain (outside the CDR3, taken from reference TRBV7-6 and TRBJ1-6): GAGVSQSPRYKVTKRGQDVALRCDPISGHVSLYWYRQALGQGPEFLTYFNYEAQQDKSGLPNDRFSAERPEGSISTLTIQRTEQRDSAMYRCASRITGGPLHFGNGTRLTVT.

This chain connects TRBV9 to TRBJ1-2; tentatively, D is TRBD1 (5 bases). Trimming removed 3 bases from V and 5 bases from J, with 23 bases in between. Germline V gene lookup returns CDR1 SGDLS and CDR2 YYNGEE. The CDR3 is made up of 17 amino acids. In DNA, the CDR3 is TGTGCCAGCAGCGAGCGGTCTGCCGGGACGGGAGTTTATGGCTACACCTTC. It specifies CASSERSAGTGVYGYTF.

The chain joins TRBV7-9 to TRBJ2-1; 11 positions agree with TRBD2. The CDR3 extends over 16 amino acids. Trimming took 2 bases from V and 5 from J; bases not matched to a gene: 5. Per germline, CDR1 SEHNR and CDR2 FQNEAQ (reference sequence). The CDR3 sequence: CASSLTSGSPHNEQFF. The CDR3 DNA sequence: TGTGCCAGCAGCTTAACTAGCGGGAGCCCACACAATGAGCAGTTCTTC.

The V gene is TRBV2, the J gene TRBJ2-1; 8 bases are shared with TRBD2. With V trimmed by 7 bases and J by 4 bases, 12 bases remained unmatched. This CDR3 is 16 amino acids long. Germline V gene sequence: CDR1 SNHLY, CDR2 FYNNEI. Written as DNA, the CDR3 is TGTGCCAGCAAGGGGTCAACTAGCGGTCCTTACAATGAGCAGTTCTTC. It codes for CASKGSTSGPYNEQFF.

This chain joins TRBV30 and TRBJ2-1; D is ambiguous. CDR3 size: 11 residues. Germline V lookup: CDR1 GTSNPN, CDR2 SVGIG (reference sequence). The V end lost 1 base, the J end lost 4 bases, and 2 bases lay between the germline ends. The CDR3 loop is CAWSDYNEQFF. The CDR3, as DNA: TGTGCCTGGAGTGATTACAATGAGCAGTTCTTC.

The chain combines TRBV7-2 with TRBJ1-5; weak D call: TRBD1 (6 bases). Germline CDR1 reads SGHTA; CDR2 reads FQGNSA. The CDR3 runs to 15 residues. Trimming shortened V by 1 base and J by 4 bases, and 11 bases separated the two germline ends. This CDR3 is CASSLGGASNQPQHF. The CDR3 nucleotides read TGTGCCAGCAGCTTAGGGGGGGCCTCGAATCAGCCCCAGCATTTT.

V usage is TRBV5-1 and J usage is TRBJ1-2, with D uncertain. The CDR3 spans 14 residues. Germline-derived CDR1 and CDR2 are SGHRS and YFSETQ. The V end was cut by 0 bases, the J end by 6 bases, with 12 bases between. DNA of the CDR3: TGCGCCAGCAGCTTGGTAACGGCCGCGGATGGCTACACCTTC. Its translation: CASSLVTAADGYTF.

The V gene is TRBV7-9, the J gene TRBJ2-7, with 7 bases lining up with TRBD1. J gave up 5 bases and V 0 bases, and 7 bases lay outside the gene matches. The CDR3 runs 15 residues. CDR1 is SEHNR and CDR2 is FQNEAQ in the germline V gene (reference sequence). The chain's CDR3 is CASSLANRGIHEQYF. The CDR3 DNA sequence: TGTGCCAGCAGCTTAGCCAACAGGGGTATCCACGAGCAGTACTTC.

The chain recombines TRBV29-1 with TRBJ2-1; D may correspond to TRBD1 or TRBD2 (5 bases each). V shed 3 bases and J shed 9 bases, with 21 bases lying between them. Per germline, CDR1 SQVTM and CDR2 ANQGSEA. The CDR3 is 15 residues long. The CDR3 sequence: CSVEGPRGVLSEQFF. CDR3 DNA: TGCAGCGTTGAGGGCCCGAGAGGGGTCCTCAGTGAGCAGTTCTTC.

The V call is TRBV28, the J call TRBJ2-1; D is perhaps TRBD1 (5 bases). This CDR3 spans 16 amino acids. Germline CDR1 and CDR2: MDHEN and SYDVKM. Trimming took off 2 bases at V and 3 bases at J, with 14 bases between the two ends. The CDR3 DNA reads TGTGCCAGCAGTTTAGCCCCGGCAGGGTACTACAATGAGCAGTTCTTC. Translating gives CASSLAPAGYYNEQFF.

The chain is built from TRBV9 and TRBJ1-5; D may be TRBD1 (6 bases). The V gene lost 4 bases and the J gene lost 1 base, with 9 bases spanning the gap. The CDR3 is 14 amino acids. The germline CDR1 and CDR2 sequences are SGDLS and YYNGEE. In DNA, the CDR3 is TGTGCCAGCAGCTCAGGGGAGAGCAATCAGCCCCAGCATTTT. It yields the protein CASSSGESNQPQHF.

The rearrangement links TRBV27 to TRBJ1-2, with no clear D. Trimming shortened V by 3 bases and J by 4 bases, and 9 bases separated the two germline ends. The CDR3 consists of 13 residues. CDR1 is MNHEY and CDR2 is SMNVEV in the germline V gene (reference sequence). In nucleotides, the CDR3 is TGTGCCAGCAGTTTGGGGAGGTCCTATGGCTACACCTTC. It yields the protein CASSLGRSYGYTF.

Here the CDR3 DNA reads TGTGCCAGCAGGGGGCTAGCGGGAGGCCCATCCTACGAGCAGTACTTC. Translation gives CASRGLAGGPSYEQYF. This chain uses TRBV2 with TRBJ2-7, with 11 bases identical to TRBD2. The CDR3 extends over 16 amino acids. V lost 6 bases, J lost 1 base, and 8 bases stayed unmatched. Germline V gene data show CDR1 as SNHLY and CDR2 as FYNNEI.

V and J are TRBV2 and TRBJ1-2; D remains unclear. Trimming took off 5 bases at V and 3 bases at J, with 13 bases between the two ends. The germline gives CDR1 SNHLY, CDR2 FYNNEI. This CDR3 is 14 amino acids long. The CDR3 bases are TGTGCCAGCAGTCCGGGCGCTAGCTACTATGGCTACACCTTC. It translates to CASSPGASYYGYTF.

The chain joins TRBV7-9 to TRBJ1-4; 7 bases line up with TRBD1. The ends lost 5 bases at V and 7 bases at J; junction bases unmatched: 7. This CDR3 has 14 amino acids. Per the germline V gene, CDR1 is SEHNR and CDR2 is FQNEAQ (reference sequence). The CDR3 reads CASSPGGGVEKLFF. CDR3 sequence (DNA): TGTGCCAGCAGCCCAGGGGGAGGCGTTGAAAAACTGTTTTTT.

This clone was counted a single time. The chain has TRBV7-3 and TRBJ2-7; the match to TRBD2 covers 15 bases. Germline CDR1 reads SGHTA; CDR2 reads FQGTGA. The CDR3 has 18 amino acids. The V gene end was trimmed by 6 bases and the J gene end by 3 bases; junction bases not matched to a gene: 12. CDR3 protein: CASREGTSGRSRYYEQYF. CDR3 bases: TGTGCCAGCAGGGAAGGGACTAGCGGGAGGTCGCGGTACTACGAGCAGTACTTC.

J is TRBJ1-2 and V is TRBV2; 7 nucleotides agree with TRBD1. V lost 2 bases to trimming and J lost 5 bases; unmatched junction nucleotides: 8. This CDR3 spans 15 amino acids. Per germline, CDR1 SNHLY and CDR2 FYNNEI. The CDR3 coding sequence is TGTGCCAGCAGTGAAAGGTCGGCAGGGGGTTATGGCTACACCTTC. This translates into CASSERSAGGYGYTF. Full variable domain (missing parts from reference TRBV2 and TRBJ1-2): EPEVTQTPSHQVTQMGQEVILRCVPISNHLYFYWYRQILGQKVEFLVSFYNNEISEKSEIFDDQFSVERPDGSNFTLKIRSTKLEDSAMYFCASSERSAGGYGYTFGSGTRLTVV.